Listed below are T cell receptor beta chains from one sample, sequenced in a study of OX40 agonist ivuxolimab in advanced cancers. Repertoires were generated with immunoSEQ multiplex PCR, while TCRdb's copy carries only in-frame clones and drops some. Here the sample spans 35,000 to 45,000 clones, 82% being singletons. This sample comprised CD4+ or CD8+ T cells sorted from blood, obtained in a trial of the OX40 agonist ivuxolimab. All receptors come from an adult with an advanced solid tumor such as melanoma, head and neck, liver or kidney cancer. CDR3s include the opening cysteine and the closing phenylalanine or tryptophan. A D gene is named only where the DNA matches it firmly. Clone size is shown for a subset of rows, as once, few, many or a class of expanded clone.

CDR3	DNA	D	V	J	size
CASSTTPGTGNYGYTF	TGTGCCAGTAGTACTACACCCGGGACAGGGAACTATGGCTACACCTTC	TRBD1	TRBV19	TRBJ1-2	NA
CASSFVGVSGEQFF	TGTGCCAGCAGCTTTGTGGGCGTTTCGGGTGAGCAGTTCTTC	NA	TRBV7-9	TRBJ2-1	NA
CASSPGGRQPQHF	TGTGCCAGCAGCCCGGGGGGGCGCCAGCCCCAGCATTTT	NA	TRBV7-6	TRBJ1-5	NA
CASSALFRGEQFF	TGTGCCAGCAGTGCCCTCTTTAGGGGGGAGCAGTTCTTC	NA	TRBV6-4	TRBJ2-1	NA
CASRDRAQSNQPQHF	TGTGCCAGCAGGGACAGGGCCCAAAGCAATCAGCCCCAGCATTTT	TRBD1	TRBV7-2	TRBJ1-5	NA
CAWSVLSNQGGYTF	TGTGCCTGGAGTGTACTTTCGAATCAGGGTGGCTACACCTTC	NA	TRBV30	TRBJ1-2	NA
CASSLGYQDRGQETQYF	TGTGCCAGCAGTTTAGGATACCAAGACAGGGGCCAAGAGACCCAGTACTTC	TRBD1	TRBV27	TRBJ2-5	NA
CASSLDSGREQYF	TGTGCCAGCAGCTTAGACAGTGGACGCGAGCAGTACTTC	NA	TRBV7-1	TRBJ2-7	NA
CASSESAGNTEAFF	TGTGCCAGCAGTGAATCAGCTGGGAACACTGAAGCTTTCTTT	NA	TRBV25-1	TRBJ1-1	NA
CAIAQGADAEAFF	TGTGCCATCGCACAGGGGGCAGACGCTGAAGCTTTCTTT	TRBD1	TRBV10-3	TRBJ1-1	few
CASRGARERGKQFF	TGTGCCAGCAGAGGGGCTAGAGAAAGGGGGAAGCAGTTCTTC	NA	TRBV7-2	TRBJ2-1	once
CASSQVTWETQYF	TGTGCCAGCAGCCAAGTTACATGGGAGACCCAGTACTTC	NA	TRBV14	TRBJ2-5	NA
CASSQAIPTEAFF	TGCGCCAGCAGCCAGGCGATACCCACTGAAGCTTTCTTT	NA	TRBV4-3	TRBJ1-1	NA
CASSRTVSSYEQYF	TGTGCCAGCAGTAGGACCGTTAGCTCCTACGAGCAGTACTTC	NA	TRBV6-6	TRBJ2-7	NA
CSVVFLAGEGSYEQYF	TGCAGCGTTGTTTTCCTAGCGGGGGAGGGCTCCTACGAGCAGTACTTC	TRBD2	TRBV29-1	TRBJ2-7	NA
CASSYSSLSRETQYF	TGTGCCAGCAGTTATTCCAGCTTGAGTCGTGAGACCCAGTACTTC	NA	TRBV6-5	TRBJ2-5	NA
CASSPGQGGNQPQHF	TGTGCCAGCAGCCCAGGTCAGGGAGGCAATCAGCCCCAGCATTTT	NA	TRBV7-3	TRBJ1-5	NA
CASMGGGLAGELFF	TGCGCCAGCATGGGAGGGGGGCTCGCCGGGGAGCTGTTTTTT	NA	TRBV4-3	TRBJ2-2	few
CASSLRAGGATSNEKLFF	TGTGCCAGCAGCCTGCGGGCAGGGGGTGCAACTTCTAATGAAAAACTGTTTTTT	TRBD1	TRBV5-8	TRBJ1-4	NA
CASSESSGGSYNEQFF	TGTGCCAGCAGTGAATCTAGCGGGGGCTCCTACAATGAGCAGTTCTTC	TRBD2	TRBV6-1	TRBJ2-1	NA
CASSYSTGVGKTQYF	TGTGCCAGCAGTTACTCGACGGGGGTGGGGAAGACCCAGTACTTC	NA	TRBV6-5	TRBJ2-5	NA
CASTRVGAYEQYF	TGTGCCAGCACCAGGGTAGGTGCCTACGAGCAGTACTTC	NA	TRBV25-1	TRBJ2-7	NA
CASSGTGSGEQFF	TGTGCCAGCAGCGGAACAGGGTCGGGTGAGCAGTTCTTC	NA	TRBV7-2	TRBJ2-1	NA
CASSPQGGNTIYF	TGTGCCAGCTCACCACAGGGGGGAAACACCATATATTTT	NA	TRBV18	TRBJ1-3	NA
CASSLALEKLFF	TGTGCCAGCAGCTTAGCGTTGGAAAAACTGTTTTTT	NA	TRBV7-9	TRBJ1-4	NA
CASSGGQGAYNEQFF	TGCGCCAGCAGCGGAGGACAGGGGGCCTACAATGAGCAGTTCTTC	TRBD1	TRBV5-1	TRBJ2-1	NA
CASSQGGGGGTEAFF	TGCGCCAGCAGCCAAGGTGGCGGGGGGGGTACTGAAGCTTTCTTT	NA	TRBV4-3	TRBJ1-1	NA
CASSKGGPGGAYEQYF	TGTGCCAGCAGCAAGGGGGGTCCAGGGGGAGCCTACGAGCAGTACTTC	NA	TRBV11-3	TRBJ2-7	NA
CASSLGTYETGELFF	TGCGCCAGCAGCTTGGGCACTTATGAAACCGGGGAGCTGTTTTTT	NA	TRBV5-1	TRBJ2-2	NA
CASSDRFMNTEAFF	TGTGCCAGCAGTGACAGGTTCATGAACACTGAAGCTTTCTTT	NA	TRBV28	TRBJ1-1	NA
CASRTSGTNTGELFF	TGCGCCAGTAGGACTAGCGGTACTAACACCGGGGAGCTGTTTTTT	TRBD2	TRBV4-3	TRBJ2-2	NA
CASSLRHTGLLSGNTIYF	TGTGCCAGCAGTTTACGCCACACGGGACTGCTCTCTGGAAACACCATATATTTT	NA	TRBV28	TRBJ1-3	NA
CSVWTNSNQPQHF	TGCAGCGTTTGGACTAATAGCAATCAGCCCCAGCATTTT	NA	TRBV29-1	TRBJ1-5	few
CASSQYPGETYSNQPQHF	TGTGCCAGCAGCCAATACCCAGGCGAGACATATAGCAATCAGCCCCAGCATTTT	NA	TRBV5-5	TRBJ1-5	NA
CASSPEGYEQFF	TGTGCCAGCTCACCCGAGGGTTATGAGCAGTTCTTC	NA	TRBV18	TRBJ2-1	NA
CASSSHRGKPDTQYF	TGTGCCAGCAGCTCGCACCGGGGTAAGCCAGATACGCAGTATTTT	NA	TRBV7-3	TRBJ2-3	NA
CASKTGPYGYTF	TGTGCCAGCAAAACAGGCCCCTATGGCTACACCTTC	NA	TRBV6-5	TRBJ1-2	NA
CASSWGGPEQYF	TGTGCCAGCAGTTGGGGGGGGCCCGAGCAGTACTTC	NA	TRBV6-5	TRBJ2-7	NA
CASSLGNEQYF	TGTGCCAGCAGTCTCGGGAACGAGCAGTACTTC	NA	TRBV7-9	TRBJ2-7	NA
CASSSMGETQYF	TGTGCCAGCAGCTCAATGGGAGAGACCCAGTACTTC	NA	TRBV27	TRBJ2-5	NA
CASNKGARTDTQYF	TGTGCCAGCAACAAGGGGGCTCGTACAGATACGCAGTATTTT	TRBD1	TRBV25-1	TRBJ2-3	NA
CASSAGTGALYEQYF	TGTGCCAGCAGCGCTGGGACAGGGGCTCTCTACGAGCAGTACTTC	TRBD1	TRBV5-4	TRBJ2-7	NA
CASRRLLGGAETQYF	TGTGCCAGCCGGCGTCTACTTGGGGGAGCAGAGACCCAGTACTTC	NA	TRBV6-5	TRBJ2-5	NA
CASSWGPGTGNLNEQYF	TGCGCCAGCAGCTGGGGGCCCGGGACAGGGAATTTGAACGAGCAGTACTTC	TRBD1	TRBV5-1	TRBJ2-7	few
CASSIGTGLVGYTF	TGTGCCAGTAGTATAGGGACAGGGCTTGTTGGCTACACCTTC	TRBD1	TRBV19	TRBJ1-2	NA
CASSFLAGDPSGELFF	TGCGCCAGCAGCTTCCTAGCGGGAGATCCGTCCGGGGAGCTGTTTTTT	TRBD2	TRBV5-1	TRBJ2-2	NA
CASSLSEAGQGAFEQYF	TGTGCCAGCAGCCTTTCGGAGGCGGGACAGGGGGCGTTTGAGCAGTACTTC	TRBD1	TRBV11-2	TRBJ2-5	NA
CASSLGGLGQGFVSQYF	TGTGCCAGCAGCTTGGGTGGTTTGGGACAGGGGTTTGTTTCCCAGTACTTC	TRBD1	TRBV5-8	TRBJ2-5	once